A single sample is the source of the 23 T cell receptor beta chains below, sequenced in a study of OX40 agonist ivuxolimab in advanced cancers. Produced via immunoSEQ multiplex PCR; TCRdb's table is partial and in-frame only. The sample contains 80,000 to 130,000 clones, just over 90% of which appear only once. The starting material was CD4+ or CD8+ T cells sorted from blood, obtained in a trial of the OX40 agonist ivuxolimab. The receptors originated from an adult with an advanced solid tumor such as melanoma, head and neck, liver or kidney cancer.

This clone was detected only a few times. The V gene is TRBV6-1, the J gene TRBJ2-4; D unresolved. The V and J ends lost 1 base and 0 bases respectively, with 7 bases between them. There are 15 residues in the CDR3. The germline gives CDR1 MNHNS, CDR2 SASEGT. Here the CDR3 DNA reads TGTGCCAGCAGTGAAGTGGGTAGAGCCAAAAACATTCAGTACTTC. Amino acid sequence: CASSEVGRAKNIQYF.

The CDR3 DNA reads TGTGCCAGCTATCAGGGGGGTGCTGGGGCCAACGTCCTGACTTTC. Protein product: CASYQGGAGANVLTF. The rearrangement uses TRBV28 and TRBJ2-6, with D possibly matching TRBD1 (7 bases). Germline V gives CDR1 MDHEN, CDR2 SYDVKM. The V and J ends lost 8 bases and 2 bases respectively, with 13 bases between them. The CDR3 sequence is 15 residues long.

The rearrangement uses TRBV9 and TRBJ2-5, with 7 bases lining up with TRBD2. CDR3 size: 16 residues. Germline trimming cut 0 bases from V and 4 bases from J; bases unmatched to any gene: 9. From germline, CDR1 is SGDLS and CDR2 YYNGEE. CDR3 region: CASSVGTRGPGETQYF. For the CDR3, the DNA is TGTGCCAGCAGCGTAGGGACTAGGGGACCAGGAGAGACCCAGTACTTC.

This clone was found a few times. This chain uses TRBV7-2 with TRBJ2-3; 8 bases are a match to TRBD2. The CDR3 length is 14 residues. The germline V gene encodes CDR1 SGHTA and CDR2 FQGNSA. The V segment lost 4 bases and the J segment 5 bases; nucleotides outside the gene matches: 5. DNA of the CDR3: TGTGCCAGCAGCTCCCAGCGGGAGCGAGATACGCAGTATTTT. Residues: CASSSQRERDTQYF.

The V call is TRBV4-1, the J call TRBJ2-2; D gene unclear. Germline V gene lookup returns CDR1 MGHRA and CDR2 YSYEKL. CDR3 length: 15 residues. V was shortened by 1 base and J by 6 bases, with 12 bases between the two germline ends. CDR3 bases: TGCGCCAGCAGCCAAGTCGATGGGCGGTCCGGGGAGCTGTTTTTT. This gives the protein CASSQVDGRSGELFF.

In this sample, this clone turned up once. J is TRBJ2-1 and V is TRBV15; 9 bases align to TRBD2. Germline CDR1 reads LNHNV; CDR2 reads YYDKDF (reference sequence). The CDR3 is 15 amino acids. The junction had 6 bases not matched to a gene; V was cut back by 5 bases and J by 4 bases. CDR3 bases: TGTGCCACCAGCCGAACTAGCGGGTTTTACAATGAGCAGTTCTTC. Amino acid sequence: CATSRTSGFYNEQFF.

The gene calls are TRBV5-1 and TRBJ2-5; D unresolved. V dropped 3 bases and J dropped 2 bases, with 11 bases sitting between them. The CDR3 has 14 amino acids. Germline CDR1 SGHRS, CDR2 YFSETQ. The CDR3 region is CASSSGRLQETQYF. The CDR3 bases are TGCGCCAGCAGCTCCGGACGGTTACAAGAGACCCAGTACTTC.

CDR3 region: CASSPGQASSGANVLTF. The CDR3 nucleotides read TGCGCCAGCAGCCCGGGACAGGCGTCCTCTGGGGCCAACGTCCTGACTTTC. This chain joins TRBV4-1 and TRBJ2-6; 8 bases line up with TRBD1. The ends lost 4 bases at V and 0 bases at J; junction bases unmatched: 5. CDR1 and CDR2 from the germline V gene are MGHRA and YSYEKL. The CDR3 is 17 residues long.

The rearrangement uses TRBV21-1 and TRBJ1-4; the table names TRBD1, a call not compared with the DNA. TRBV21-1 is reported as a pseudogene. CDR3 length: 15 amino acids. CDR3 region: CASSSQSATNEKLFF. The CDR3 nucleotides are TGTGCCAGCAGCTCACAGAGTGCAACTAATGAAAAACTGTTTTTT.

CDR3 amino acids: CASSLAQGQGREAFF. CDR3 bases: TGCGCCAGCAGCTTGGCACAGGGGCAGGGACGTGAAGCTTTCTTT. J is TRBJ1-1 and V is TRBV5-1; the match to TRBD1 covers 7 bases. The CDR3 runs 15 residues. The junction had 9 bases not matched to a gene; V was cut back by 0 bases and J by 7 bases. Germline V CDR1 and CDR2: SGHRS, YFSETQ.

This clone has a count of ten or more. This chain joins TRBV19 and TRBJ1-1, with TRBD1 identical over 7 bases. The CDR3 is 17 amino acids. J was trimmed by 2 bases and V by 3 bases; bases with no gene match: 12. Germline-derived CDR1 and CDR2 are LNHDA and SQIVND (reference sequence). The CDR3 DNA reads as TGTGCCAGTAGTATGTACGGTAGGGGGCGAGGAAACACTGAAGCTTTCTTT. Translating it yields CASSMYGRGRGNTEAFF.

The CDR3 nucleotides are TGTGCCAGTACAACAACTAATGAAAAACTGTTTTTT. Amino acids: CASTTTNEKLFF. This rearrangement joins TRBV28 to TRBJ1-4; D is unclear. This CDR3 has 12 residues. V was shortened by 9 bases and J by 0 bases, with 5 bases between the two germline ends. Germline V gene sequence: CDR1 MDHEN, CDR2 SYDVKM. The entire variable domain, with the rest obtained from reference TRBV28 and TRBJ1-4, is as follows: DVKVTQSSRYLVKRTGEKVFLECVQDMDHENMFWYRQDPGLGLRLIYFSYDVKMKEKGDIPEGYSVSREKKERFSLILESASTNQTSMYLCASTTTNEKLFFGSGTQLSVL.

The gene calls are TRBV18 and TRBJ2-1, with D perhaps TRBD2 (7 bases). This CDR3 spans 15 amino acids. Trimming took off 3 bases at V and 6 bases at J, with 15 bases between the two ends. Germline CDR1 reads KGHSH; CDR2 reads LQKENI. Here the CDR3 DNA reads TGTGCCAGCTCACCCATACAGGGAGGGGGCAATGAGCAGTTCTTC. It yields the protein CASSPIQGGGNEQFF.

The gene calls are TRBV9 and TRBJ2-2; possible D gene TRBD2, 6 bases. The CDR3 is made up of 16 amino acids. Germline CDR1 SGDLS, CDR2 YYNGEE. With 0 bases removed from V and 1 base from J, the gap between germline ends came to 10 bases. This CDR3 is CASSVASGLNTGELFF. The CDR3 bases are TGTGCCAGCAGCGTAGCGTCGGGACTGAACACCGGGGAGCTGTTTTTT.

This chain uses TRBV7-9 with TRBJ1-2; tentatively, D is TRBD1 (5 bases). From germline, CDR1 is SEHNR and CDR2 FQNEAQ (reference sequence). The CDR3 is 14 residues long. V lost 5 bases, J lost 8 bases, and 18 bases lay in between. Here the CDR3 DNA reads TGTGCCAGCAGCGCCGGTGGACAAGCGGGGGGCTACACCTTC. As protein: CASSAGGQAGGYTF.

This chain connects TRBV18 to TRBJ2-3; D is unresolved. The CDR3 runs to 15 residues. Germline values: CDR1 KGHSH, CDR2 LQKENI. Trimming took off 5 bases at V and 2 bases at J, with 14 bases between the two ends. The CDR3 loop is CASSASLLVTDTQYF. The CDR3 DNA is TGTGCCAGCTCAGCCTCGCTGTTGGTCACAGATACGCAGTATTTT.

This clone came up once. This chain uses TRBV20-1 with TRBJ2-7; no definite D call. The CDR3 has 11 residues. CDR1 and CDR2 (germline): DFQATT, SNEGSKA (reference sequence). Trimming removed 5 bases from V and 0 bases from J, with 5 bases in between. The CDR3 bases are TGCAGTGCTCACAACTCCTACGAGCAGTACTTC. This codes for CSAHNSYEQYF.

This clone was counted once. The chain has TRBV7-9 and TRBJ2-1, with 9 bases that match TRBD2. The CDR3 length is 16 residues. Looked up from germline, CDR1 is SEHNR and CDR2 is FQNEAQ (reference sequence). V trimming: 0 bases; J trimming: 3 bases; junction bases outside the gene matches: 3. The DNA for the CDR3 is TGTGCCAGCAGCTTAGCCCTAGCGGGGATCTACAATGAGCAGTTCTTC. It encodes CASSLALAGIYNEQFF.

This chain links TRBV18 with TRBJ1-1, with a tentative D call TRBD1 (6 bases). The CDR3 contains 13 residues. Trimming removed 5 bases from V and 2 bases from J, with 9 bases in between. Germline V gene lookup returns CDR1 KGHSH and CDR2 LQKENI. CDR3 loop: CASSGDTNTEAFF. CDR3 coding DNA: TGTGCCAGCTCAGGGGACACCAACACTGAAGCTTTCTTT.

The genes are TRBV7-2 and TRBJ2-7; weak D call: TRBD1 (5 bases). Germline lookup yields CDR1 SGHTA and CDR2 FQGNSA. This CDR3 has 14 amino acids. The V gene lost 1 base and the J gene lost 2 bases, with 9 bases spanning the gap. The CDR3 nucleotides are TGTGCCAGCAGCTTAGGGGGCGCTCCCTACGAGCAGTACTTC. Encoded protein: CASSLGGAPYEQYF.

CDR3: CASSLAGTSLETQYF. DNA for the CDR3: TGTGCCAGCAGCTTGGCCGGGACTAGCCTCGAGACCCAGTACTTC. The V call is TRBV5-4, the J call TRBJ2-5, with 9 bases fitting TRBD2. The germline gives CDR1 SGHNT, CDR2 YYREEE (reference sequence). This CDR3 is 15 amino acids long. V shed 0 bases, J shed 5 bases, and the junction held 5 bases outside the gene matches.

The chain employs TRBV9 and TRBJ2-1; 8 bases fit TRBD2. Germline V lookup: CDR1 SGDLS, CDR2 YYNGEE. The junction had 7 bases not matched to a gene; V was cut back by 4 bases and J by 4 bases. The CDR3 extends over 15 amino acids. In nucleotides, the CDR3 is TGTGCCAGCAGCCCCCTTAGCGGGACATACAATGAGCAGTTCTTC. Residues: CASSPLSGTYNEQFF.

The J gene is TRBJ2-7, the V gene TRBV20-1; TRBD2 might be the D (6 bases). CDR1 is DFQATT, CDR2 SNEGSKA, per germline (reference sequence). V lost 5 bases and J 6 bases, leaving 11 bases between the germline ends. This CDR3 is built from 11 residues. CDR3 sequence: CSAGRDFEQYF. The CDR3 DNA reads TGCAGTGCTGGCAGGGACTTCGAGCAGTACTTC.